This entry lists 21 T cell receptor beta chains sequenced from one sample in a study of cytomegalovirus exposure and HLA in healthy donors. The PCR was carried out with 60 Vbeta primers and 13 Jbeta primers. Assay: immunoSEQ multiplex PCR; the TCRdb copy retains only in-frame clones and omits some. There are some 150,000 clones in the sample; roughly 76% occur only once, and around 1.5% lies in the top ten. The sequenced material came from PBMCs. The receptor source for this set is a man in his 60s in good health and CMV-seronegative.

V is TRBV28 and J is TRBJ2-7, with TRBD2 identical over 13 bases. The germline V gene encodes CDR1 MDHEN and CDR2 SYDVKM. The ends lost 3 bases at V and 0 bases at J; junction bases unmatched: 20. The CDR3 is made up of 22 amino acids. The CDR3 reads CASSFESVFAGTSGMNSYEQYF. In nucleotides, the CDR3 is TGTGCCAGCAGTTTTGAATCAGTCTTTGCGGGGACTAGCGGGATGAACTCCTACGAGCAGTACTTC.

The chain employs TRBV19 and TRBJ2-5, with 8 bases lining up with TRBD2. This CDR3 has 13 amino acids. The junction had 3 bases not matched to a gene; V was cut back by 3 bases and J by 6 bases. Germline CDR1 reads LNHDA; CDR2 reads SQIVND (reference sequence). CDR3 amino acids: CASSMGLGKTQYF. In DNA form, the CDR3 reads TGTGCCAGTAGTATGGGACTAGGAAAGACCCAGTACTTC.

The V and J genes are TRBV29-1 and TRBJ2-2, with TRBD2 matching over 7 bases. V trimming: 4 bases; J trimming: 5 bases; junction bases outside the gene matches: 16. Per germline, CDR1 SQVTM and CDR2 ANQGSEA. The length of the CDR3 is 17 residues. The CDR3 sequence: CSVGGPGEGRGTGELFF. The DNA of the CDR3 is TGCAGCGTTGGGGGACCTGGGGAGGGCCGGGGGACCGGGGAGCTGTTTTTT.

The V and J genes are TRBV28 and TRBJ1-2; a weak D match, TRBD1 (5 bases). Germline loops: CDR1 MDHEN, CDR2 SYDVKM. Trimming took 5 bases from V and 4 from J, leaving 14 bases between them. The CDR3 is 14 residues long. CDR3 in amino acids: CASSGSGGGYGYTF. The CDR3 region has the DNA TGTGCCAGCAGTGGGAGTGGGGGAGGCTATGGCTACACCTTC.

This rearrangement joins TRBV7-2 to TRBJ2-7; TRBD2 matches 12 bases. Germline CDR1 SGHTA, CDR2 FQGNSA. The CDR3 contains 16 residues. J gave up 5 bases and V 1 base, and 6 bases lay outside the gene matches. The CDR3 nucleotides read TGTGCCAGCAGCTTAGGACTAGCGGGAGTCCTCGACGAGCAGTACTTC. It specifies CASSLGLAGVLDEQYF.

The chain uses TRBV18 and TRBJ1-1, with 11 bases that match TRBD1. Unmatched junction bases numbered 4, after V lost 4 bases and J lost 0 bases. From germline, CDR1 is KGHSH and CDR2 LQKENI. There are 16 residues in the CDR3. CDR3 nucleotide sequence: TGTGCCAGCTCACTTTCGGGACAGGGGGTGAACACTGAAGCTTTCTTT. Translated, it gives CASSLSGQGVNTEAFF.

The chain recombines TRBV6-5 with TRBJ1-1; D gene ambiguous. Trimming removed 8 bases at V and 1 base at J, with 17 bases between. From germline, CDR1 is MNHEY and CDR2 SVGAGI. This CDR3 comprises 15 residues. Written as DNA, the CDR3 is TGTGCCAGCCAGTCTCGCCGAGGTAGGAACACTGAAGCTTTCTTT. Translated, it gives CASQSRRGRNTEAFF.

This clone was detected a few times. The V gene is TRBV4-3, the J gene TRBJ1-2; D remains unclear. Trimming took off 0 bases at V and 1 base at J, with 9 bases between the two ends. The CDR3 is made up of 15 amino acids. Germline V gene data show CDR1 as LGHNA and CDR2 as YSLEER. The CDR3 coding sequence is TGCGCCAGCAGCCAAGATCAACATGTTAACTATGGCTACACCTTC. This gives the protein CASSQDQHVNYGYTF.

V is TRBV29-1 and J is TRBJ2-5, with 8 bases fitting TRBD2. The better agreement between TRBJ2-7 and the DNA end casts doubt on the J call. Germline V gene data show CDR1 as SQVTM and CDR2 as ANQGSEA. The CDR3 length is 14 residues. The CDR3 DNA follows: TGCAGGATGGGCGGGGGGACATATGGAAACGAGCAGTACTTC. As protein: CRMGGGTYGNEQYF.

V usage is TRBV4-3 and J usage is TRBJ1-2; 11 bases match TRBD1. The CDR3 sequence is 16 residues long. The germline V gene encodes CDR1 LGHNA and CDR2 YSLEER. The V and J ends lost 4 bases and 1 base, in that order; junction bases with no gene match: 5. CDR3 sequence (DNA): TGCGCCAGCAGCCGAGGACAGGGGGCGTTTAACTATGGCTACACCTTC. This translates into CASSRGQGAFNYGYTF.

The V call is TRBV5-1, the J call TRBJ1-1, with 8 bases that match TRBD1. After removal of 2 bases from V and 1 base from J, the junction contained 10 bases not matched to a gene. CDR3 length: 17 amino acids. Germline CDR1 SGHRS, CDR2 YFSETQ. Written as DNA, the CDR3 is TGCGCCAGCAGCTTTCAAACAGGGGGGGAGAGGAACACTGAAGCTTTCTTT. Translating gives CASSFQTGGERNTEAFF.

The chain links TRBV5-1 to TRBJ1-1; tentative D call: TRBD1 (5 bases). CDR1 is SGHRS and CDR2 is YFSETQ in the germline V gene. The V end lost 6 bases, the J end lost 4 bases, and 16 bases lay between the germline ends. This CDR3 has 14 residues. The CDR3 nucleotides are TGCGCCAGCACCCTACGGGGGTCCCTCACTGAAGCTTTCTTT. Translating gives CASTLRGSLTEAFF.

The chain recombines TRBV18 with TRBJ2-5; TRBD2 is a possible D gene (7 bases). The J call may be mistaken, given a closer DNA end match to TRBJ2-7. Germline CDR1 KGHSH, CDR2 LQKENI. This CDR3 contains 15 residues. The CDR3 DNA reads TGTGCCAGCTCACCCCCGGCGGGGGCCGCCTACGAGCAGTACTTC. As protein: CASSPPAGAAYEQYF.

This clone has just a few counts. The chain is built from TRBV9 and TRBJ1-6; no clear D gene. CDR3 length equals 15 residues. The germline gives CDR1 SGDLS, CDR2 YYNGEE. Trimming removed 6 bases at V and 0 bases at J, with 10 bases between. The CDR3 protein is CASIRGSSYNSPLHF. CDR3 sequence (DNA): TGTGCCAGCATCCGTGGGAGCTCCTATAATTCACCCCTCCACTTT.

V is TRBV27 and J is TRBJ2-1, with 11 bases that match TRBD2. The germline V gene has CDR1 MNHEY and CDR2 SMNVEV (reference sequence). There are 15 residues in the CDR3. J was trimmed by 3 bases and V by 6 bases; bases with no gene match: 4. The CDR3 is CASSRLAGFYNEQFF. Here the CDR3 DNA reads TGTGCCAGCAGCCGACTAGCGGGATTCTACAATGAGCAGTTCTTC.

This clone came up once. The J gene is TRBJ2-7, the V gene TRBV10-3; maybe TRBD2 (6 bases). From germline, CDR1 is ENHRY and CDR2 SYGVKD. Between the trimmed V and J ends, which lost 3 bases and 5 bases, there was a span of 11 bases. The CDR3 loop spans 13 amino acids. CDR3 residues: CAISEGGVHEQYF. The CDR3 region has the DNA TGTGCCATCAGTGAAGGCGGGGTACACGAGCAGTACTTC.

The genes are TRBV19 and TRBJ2-3, with a possible D match to TRBD1 (5 bases). CDR1 is LNHDA, CDR2 SQIVND, per germline (reference sequence). CDR3 length: 15 amino acids. Trimming shortened V by 7 bases and J by 1 base, and 15 bases separated the two germline ends. CDR3 loop: CASTRQFQRTDTQYF. DNA of the CDR3: TGTGCCAGTACTCGACAGTTCCAGCGCACAGATACGCAGTATTTT.

This chain uses TRBV7-2 with TRBJ2-3, with TRBD2 matching 11 bases. Germline loops: CDR1 SGHTA, CDR2 FQGNSA. This CDR3 comprises 16 residues. Trimming removed 5 bases from V and 2 bases from J; junction bases left unmatched: 6. The CDR3 DNA reads as TGTGCCAGCAGCCCCTCTAGCGGGAGGACCACAGATACGCAGTATTTT. This encodes CASSPSSGRTTDTQYF.

The J gene is TRBJ2-3, the V gene TRBV6-6, with 15 bases matching TRBD2. The CDR3 spans 15 residues. Germline V gene lookup returns CDR1 MNHNY and CDR2 SVGAGI (reference sequence). Trimming cost V 6 bases and J 5 bases; bases outside gene matches: 3. The CDR3 nucleotides are TGTGCCAGCAGAAGGACTAGCGGGAGGGTAGATACGCAGTATTTT. Translated, it gives CASRRTSGRVDTQYF.

The chain has TRBV7-3 and TRBJ2-1; 7 bases map to TRBD1. Germline assignment: CDR1 SGHTA and CDR2 FQGTGA. The CDR3 contains 16 residues. J gave up 4 bases and V 2 bases, and 8 bases lay outside the gene matches. The CDR3 here is CASSLLPGQFYNEQFF. CDR3 sequence (DNA): TGTGCCAGCAGCTTACTCCCGGGACAGTTTTACAATGAGCAGTTCTTC. Variable domain in full (rest from reference TRBV7-3 and TRBJ2-1): GAGVSQTPSNKVTEKGKYVELRCDPISGHTALYWYRQSLGQGPEFLIYFQGTGAADDSGLPNDRFFAVRPEGSVSTLKIQRTERGDSAVYLCASSLLPGQFYNEQFFGPGTRLTVL.

The chain joins TRBV5-4 to TRBJ2-5; 10 bases are a match to TRBD2. This CDR3 contains 16 residues. From germline, CDR1 is SGHNT and CDR2 YYREEE (reference sequence). J was trimmed by 2 bases and V by 4 bases; bases with no gene match: 8. The CDR3 sequence is CASSPRLAGLQETQYF. The CDR3 DNA is TGTGCCAGCAGCCCGAGACTAGCGGGTCTTCAAGAGACCCAGTACTTC.